The clone carrying this T cell receptor beta chain was counted only a few times. Its antigen is not known. Amplification yielded TCR beta CDR3 regions, with RNA transcripts as the source. RT-PCR in the first round (using the HTBI primer set) targeted the TCR CDR3. TCRdb reprocessed the multiplex PCR reads with MiXCR, giving one entry per CDR3 protein. The sample records approximately 300,000 distinct CDR3 sequences, roughly 19% being singletons. After removal of 4 bases from V and 0 bases from J, the junction contained 12 bases not matched to a gene. Germline V gives CDR1 LGHDT, CDR2 YNNKEL (reference sequence). The CDR3 totals 18 residues. PBMCs were obtained from over 8.5 ml fresh peripheral blood. The sample comes from a study of T cells in Graves' hyperthyroidism and ophthalmopathy. Study in general: The blood sample was taken at first diagnosis, before treatment began. Study-wide results and limits: Most thyroid clonotypes with frequency above 0.001 were detected in blood.

The chain couples TRBV3-1 to TRBJ1-5, with TRBD1 identical over 7 bases. Sequenced input: blood. This TCR was sampled from a man aged 50 to 60 with Graves' ophthalmopathy. The CDR3 sequence is CASSPTRQTGNSNQPQHF. The CDR3 region has the DNA TGTGCCAGCAGCCCTACCCGCCAGACAGGGAATAGCAATCAGCCCCAGCATTTT.